This T cell receptor beta chain was sequenced for a study of T cells in Graves' hyperthyroidism and ophthalmopathy. Study context: Peripheral blood was obtained at initial diagnosis, preceding any treatment. Findings of the study overall: Most clonotypes expanded in thyroid above 0.001 were likewise present in blood.

Germline V gene data show CDR1 as SGHTA and CDR2 as FQGTGA. The length of the CDR3 is 14 residues. J gave up 5 bases and V 5 bases, and 7 bases lay outside the gene matches. This clonotype has ten or more counts. Its antigen is not known. RNA transcripts yielded amplified TCR beta CDR3 regions. First-round RT-PCR with HTBI primers amplified the TCR CDR3 region. TCRdb reanalysed the multiplex PCR reads using MiXCR and keeps one entry per CDR3 protein. The sample has about 500,000 distinct CDR3 sequences, about 16% seen once. V gene TRBV7-3 combines with J gene TRBJ2-7; 9 bases are a match to TRBD2. Sequenced input: blood. This TCR came from a woman aged 25 to 45 with Graves' ophthalmopathy. As DNA, the CDR3 is TGTGCCAGCAGCCTCCTTAGCGGGAGCCACGAGCAGTACTTC. It yields the protein CASSLLSGSHEQYF.